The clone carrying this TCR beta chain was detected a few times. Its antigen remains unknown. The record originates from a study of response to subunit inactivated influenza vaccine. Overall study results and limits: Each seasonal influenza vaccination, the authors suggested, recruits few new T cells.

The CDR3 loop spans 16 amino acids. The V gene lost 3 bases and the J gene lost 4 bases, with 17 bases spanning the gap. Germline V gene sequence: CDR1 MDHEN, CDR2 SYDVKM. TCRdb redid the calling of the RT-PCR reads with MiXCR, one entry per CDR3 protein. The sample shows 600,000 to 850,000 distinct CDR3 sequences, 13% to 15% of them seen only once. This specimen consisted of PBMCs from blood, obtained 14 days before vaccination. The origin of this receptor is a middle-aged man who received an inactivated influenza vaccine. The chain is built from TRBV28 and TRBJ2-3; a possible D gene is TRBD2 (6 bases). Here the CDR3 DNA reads TGTGCCAGCAGTTTCGACTTGGCGGGATTGCCAGATACGCAGTATTTT. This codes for CASSFDLAGLPDTQYF.